The text below deals with one T cell receptor beta chain. Its target is unknown. The CDR3 is made up of 13 amino acids. V was pared by 7 bases and J by 3 bases, with 9 bases between. From germline, CDR1 is LNHDA and CDR2 SQIVND (reference sequence). The data are from a study of cytomegalovirus exposure and HLA in healthy donors. The overall study: In a previous analysis, 100 million to 140 million unique TCR beta sequences were found from roughly 200 million T cells. General study findings and limits: In an earlier analysis, productive rearrangement rates for most beta V segments clustered near 87% or 30%. Reports credit the classifier with highly specific, highly sensitive diagnosis of cytomegalovirus status. Certain indistinguishable V segments, among them TRBV6-2 and TRBV6-3, were excluded.

A multiplex PCR was run with 60 Vbeta primers and 13 Jbeta primers. Only in-frame clones appear in the TCRdb table, and some are missing; sequencing was by immunoSEQ multiplex PCR. The sample includes about 100,000 clones, about 76% seen only once; the top ten take approximately 3.9%. The chain links TRBV19 to TRBJ2-2; no clear D. This receptor was identified in a woman in her 70s in good health and CMV-seropositive. Sequencing was carried out using PBMCs. CDR3: CASTPDYTGELFF. CDR3 bases: TGTGCCAGTACCCCAGATTACACCGGGGAGCTGTTTTTT.